The entry below describes one T cell receptor (beta chain). Its antigen is unknown. This specimen comes from a study of shared clonotypes between healthy human individuals. General study results and limits: In this cohort, only blood was sampled, and tissue repertoires likely differ.

Deep level was the assay's run setting. TCRdb keeps only in-frame clones here, not all; method: immunoSEQ multiplex PCR. This sample has hundreds of thousands of clones, with around 72% found just once. Splitting of CD4+ cells produced CD45RA+ naive and CD45RA-negative memory subsets. CDR1 MNHEY and CDR2 SMNVEV come from the germline V gene (reference sequence). The CDR3 consists of 13 residues. V dropped 10 bases and J dropped 2 bases, with 15 bases sitting between them. This chain joins TRBV27 and TRBJ2-7; D is perhaps TRBD1 (5 bases). Sequencing input: memory CD4+ T cells sorted from blood. As to subset: CD45RA-negative fraction. This clonotype originated in a woman aged 25 to 39 in good health. CDR3 region: CATRAALPYEQYF. The DNA for the CDR3 is TGTGCCACCAGGGCGGCGCTCCCCTACGAGCAGTACTTC.